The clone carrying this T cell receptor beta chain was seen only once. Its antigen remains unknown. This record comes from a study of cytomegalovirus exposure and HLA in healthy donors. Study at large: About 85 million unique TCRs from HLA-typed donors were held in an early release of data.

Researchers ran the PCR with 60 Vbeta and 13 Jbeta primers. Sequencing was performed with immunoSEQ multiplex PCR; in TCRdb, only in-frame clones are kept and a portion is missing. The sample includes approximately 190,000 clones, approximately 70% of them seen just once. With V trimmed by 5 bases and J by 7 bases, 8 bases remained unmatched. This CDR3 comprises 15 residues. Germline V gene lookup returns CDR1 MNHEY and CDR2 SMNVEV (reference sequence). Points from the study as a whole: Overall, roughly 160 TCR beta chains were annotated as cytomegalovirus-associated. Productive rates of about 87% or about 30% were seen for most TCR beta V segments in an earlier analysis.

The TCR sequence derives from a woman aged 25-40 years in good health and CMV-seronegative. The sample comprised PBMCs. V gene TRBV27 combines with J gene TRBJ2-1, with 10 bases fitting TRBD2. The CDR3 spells CASSPLAGVHNEQFF. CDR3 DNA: TGTGCCAGCAGTCCTCTAGCGGGAGTCCATAATGAGCAGTTCTTC.